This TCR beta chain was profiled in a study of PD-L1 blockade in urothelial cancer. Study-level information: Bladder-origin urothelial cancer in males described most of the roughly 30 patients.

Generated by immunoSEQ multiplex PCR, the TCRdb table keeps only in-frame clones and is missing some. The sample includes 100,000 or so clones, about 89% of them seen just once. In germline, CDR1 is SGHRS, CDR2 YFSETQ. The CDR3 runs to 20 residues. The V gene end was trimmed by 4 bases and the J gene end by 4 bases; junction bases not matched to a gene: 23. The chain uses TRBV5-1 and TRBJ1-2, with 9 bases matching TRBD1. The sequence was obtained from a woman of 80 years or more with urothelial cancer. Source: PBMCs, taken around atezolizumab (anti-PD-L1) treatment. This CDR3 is CASSLTEQQGAIPFGYGYTF. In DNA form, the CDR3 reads TGCGCCAGCAGCCTCACCGAACAACAGGGGGCGATCCCCTTTGGCTATGGCTACACCTTC.